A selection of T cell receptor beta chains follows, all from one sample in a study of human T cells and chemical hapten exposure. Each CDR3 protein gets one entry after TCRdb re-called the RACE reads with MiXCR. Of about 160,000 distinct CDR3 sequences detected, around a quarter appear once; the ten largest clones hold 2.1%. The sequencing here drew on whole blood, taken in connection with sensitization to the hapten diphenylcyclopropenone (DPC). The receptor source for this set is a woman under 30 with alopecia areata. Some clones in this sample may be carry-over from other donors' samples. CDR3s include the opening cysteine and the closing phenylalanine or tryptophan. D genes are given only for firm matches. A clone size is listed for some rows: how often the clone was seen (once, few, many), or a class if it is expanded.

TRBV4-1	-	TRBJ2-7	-	CASSQEGGASSYEQYF	TGCGCCAGCAGCCAAGAAGGCGGCGCGTCGTCCTACGAGCAGTACTTC
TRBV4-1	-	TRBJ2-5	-	CASSQLETQYF	TGCGCCAGCAGCCAACTGGAGACCCAGTACTTC
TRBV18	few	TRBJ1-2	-	CASSPLAREAEGYTF	TGTGCCAGCTCACCCCTTGCCAGGGAGGCCGAGGGCTACACCTTC
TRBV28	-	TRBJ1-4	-	CASKRTRTNEKLFF	TGTGCCAGCAAGCGGACGCGGACTAATGAAAAACTGTTTTTT
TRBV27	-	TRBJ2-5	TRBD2	CASTSTREREETQYF	TGTGCCAGTACCTCCACGCGGGAGAGGGAAGAGACCCAGTACTTC
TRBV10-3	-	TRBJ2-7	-	CAAGDGIDEQYF	TGTGCCGCCGGGGACGGGATCGACGAGCAGTACTTC
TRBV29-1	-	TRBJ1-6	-	CSVRRTTNSPLHF	TGCAGCGTACGACGGACGACTAATTCACCCCTCCACTTT
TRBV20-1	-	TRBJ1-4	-	CSASSQGGEKLFF	TGCAGTGCTAGTTCGCAGGGTGGCGAAAAACTGTTTTTT
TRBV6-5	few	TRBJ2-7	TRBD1	CASSYSRDRAYEQYF	TGTGCCAGCAGTTACTCCCGGGACAGGGCCTACGAGCAGTACTTC
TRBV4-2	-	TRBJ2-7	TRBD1	CASSPLWDRRYEQYF	TGTGCCAGCAGCCCTTTATGGGACAGGCGGTACGAGCAGTACTTC